This T cell receptor (beta chain) comes out of a study of blood T cell repertoires in COVID-19. Data came from immunoSEQ multiplex PCR; TCRdb stores just in-frame clones and leaves some out. Among roughly 100,000 clones, around four fifths were seen once, and the ten largest hold roughly 19%. The germline V gene has CDR1 MGHDK and CDR2 SYGVNS. The CDR3 sequence is 14 residues long. V gave up 3 bases and J gave up 6 bases, with 11 bases separating them. The genes are TRBV25-1 and TRBJ2-2, with D possibly TRBD2 on 6 matching bases. Specimen: peripheral blood. The clonotype originates from a woman in her 70s with acute or convalescent COVID-19. CDR3 sequence reads: CASSDPRGAGELFF. The CDR3 bases are TGTGCCAGCAGTGACCCTCGCGGGGCCGGGGAGCTGTTTTTT.